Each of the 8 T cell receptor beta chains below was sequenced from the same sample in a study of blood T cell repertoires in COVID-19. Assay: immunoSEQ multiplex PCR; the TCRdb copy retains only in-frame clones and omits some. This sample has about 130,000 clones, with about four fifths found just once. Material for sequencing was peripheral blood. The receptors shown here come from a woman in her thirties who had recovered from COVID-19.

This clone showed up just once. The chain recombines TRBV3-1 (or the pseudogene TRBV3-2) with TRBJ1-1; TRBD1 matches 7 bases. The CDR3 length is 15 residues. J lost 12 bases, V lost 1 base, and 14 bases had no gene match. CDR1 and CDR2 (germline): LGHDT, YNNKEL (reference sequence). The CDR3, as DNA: TGTGCCAGCAGCCAAGTGGGACAGACAAGCGGGGGATCTTTCTTT. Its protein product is CASSQVGQTSGGSFF.

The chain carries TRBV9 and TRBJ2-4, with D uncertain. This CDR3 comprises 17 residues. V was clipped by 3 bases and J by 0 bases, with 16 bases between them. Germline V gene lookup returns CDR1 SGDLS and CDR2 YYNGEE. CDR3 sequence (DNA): TGTGCCAGCAGCGGGCCCGGCGGAGCCCTAGCCAAAAACATTCAGTACTTC. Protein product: CASSGPGGALAKNIQYF. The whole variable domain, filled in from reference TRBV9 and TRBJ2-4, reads DSGVTQTPKHLITATGQRVTLRCSPRSGDLSVYWYQQSLDQGLQFLIQYYNGEERAKGNILERFSAQQFPDLHSELNLSSLELGDSALYFCASSGPGGALAKNIQYFGAGTRLSVL.

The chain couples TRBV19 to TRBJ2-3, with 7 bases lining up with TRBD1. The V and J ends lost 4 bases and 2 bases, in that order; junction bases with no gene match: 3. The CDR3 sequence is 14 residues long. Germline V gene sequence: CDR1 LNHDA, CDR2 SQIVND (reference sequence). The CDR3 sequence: CASSTGTVTDTQYF. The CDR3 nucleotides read TGTGCCAGTAGTACGGGGACAGTCACAGATACGCAGTATTTT.

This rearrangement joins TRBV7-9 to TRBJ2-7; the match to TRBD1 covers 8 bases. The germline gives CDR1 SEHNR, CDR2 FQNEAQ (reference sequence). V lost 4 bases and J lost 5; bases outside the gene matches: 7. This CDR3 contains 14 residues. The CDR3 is CASSSRQGTHEQYF. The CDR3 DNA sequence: TGTGCCAGCAGCTCCCGACAGGGGACCCACGAGCAGTACTTC.

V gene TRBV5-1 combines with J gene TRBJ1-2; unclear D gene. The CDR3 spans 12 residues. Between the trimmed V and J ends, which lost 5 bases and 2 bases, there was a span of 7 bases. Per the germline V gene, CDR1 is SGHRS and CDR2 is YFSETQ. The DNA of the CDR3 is TGCGCCAGCAGTTCGGGGAACTATGGCTACACCTTC. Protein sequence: CASSSGNYGYTF.

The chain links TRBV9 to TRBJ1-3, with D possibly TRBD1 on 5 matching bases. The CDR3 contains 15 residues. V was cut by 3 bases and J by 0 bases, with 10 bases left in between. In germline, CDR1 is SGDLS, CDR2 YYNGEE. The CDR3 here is CASSAQGFSGNTIYF. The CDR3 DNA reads TGTGCCAGCAGCGCCCAGGGTTTCTCTGGAAACACCATATATTTT.

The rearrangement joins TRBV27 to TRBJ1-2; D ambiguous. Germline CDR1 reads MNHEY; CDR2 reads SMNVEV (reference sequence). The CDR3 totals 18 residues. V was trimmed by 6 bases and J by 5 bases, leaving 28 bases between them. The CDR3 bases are TGTGCCAGCAGGCGAGCCCCCGTTCGACCTGCAGCGAGTTATGGCTACACCTTC. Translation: CASRRAPVRPAASYGYTF.

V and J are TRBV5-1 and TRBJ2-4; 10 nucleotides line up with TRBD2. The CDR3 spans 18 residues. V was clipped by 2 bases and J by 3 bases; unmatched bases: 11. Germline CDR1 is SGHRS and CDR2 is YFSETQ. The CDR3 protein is CASSFTLAGTSGKNIQYF. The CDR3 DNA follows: TGCGCCAGCAGCTTCACACTAGCGGGGACCTCTGGCAAAAACATTCAGTACTTC.